The entry below describes one T cell receptor beta chain. Its antigen is still unknown. Looked up from germline, CDR1 is SEHNR and CDR2 is FQNEAQ (reference sequence). The germline V and J ends were trimmed by 4 bases and 3 bases, with 10 bases remaining between them. The CDR3 spans 13 residues. The source of the sample is a study of cytomegalovirus exposure and HLA in healthy donors. The study's findings and limits: Many donors shared some public TCRs, even though most TCR sequences were rare.

A multiplex PCR was run with 60 Vbeta primers and 13 Jbeta primers. The assay was immunoSEQ multiplex PCR, and TCRdb's table has in-frame clones only and misses some. The data contain about 160,000 clones, more than 75% of them singletons. Sample: PBMCs. This TCR derives from a man aged 18 to 29 in good health and CMV-seropositive. The rearrangement joins TRBV7-9 to TRBJ2-7, with TRBD2 as a possible D gene (5 bases). The CDR3 is CASSSRRDYEQYF. The CDR3 region has the DNA TGTGCCAGCAGCTCAAGACGGGACTACGAGCAGTACTTC. Complete variable domain (other parts from reference TRBV7-9 and TRBJ2-7): DTGVSQNPRHKITKRGQNVTFRCDPISEHNRLYWYRQTLGQGPEFLTYFQNEAQLEKSRLLSDRFSAERPKGSFSTLEIQRTEQGDSAMYLCASSSRRDYEQYFGPGTRLTVT.